A selection of T cell receptor beta chains follows, all from one sample in a study of regulatory T cells in long-lasting Graves disease. TCRdb reprocessed the multiplex PCR reads with MiXCR, giving one entry per CDR3 protein. Of 400,000 to 500,000 distinct CDR3 sequences in the sample, 20% to 25% were seen once. The sequenced sample was peripheral blood mononuclear cells (PBMCs), obtained when the disease was refractory, from a patient treated with antithyroid drugs. The receptors here all came from a female donor with Graves disease. Each CDR3 is given with its conserved first and last residue. D genes are given only for firm matches.

>-|TRBV3-1
CASSQGNLGKNIQYF
>-|TRBV3-1
CASSQDLSHEQYF
>TRBD1|TRBV20-1
CSARRGQGGDEQHF
>TRBD1|TRBV6-1
CASSRNRGEQPQHF
>-|TRBV7-3
CASSPGTSTYQETQYF
>TRBD1|TRBV13
CASSLWDRPQETQYF
>-|TRBV7-3
CASNRTGELFF
>-|TRBV28
CASSLIRQGQPQHF
>TRBD1|TRBV5-1
CASSRGQGSMNTEAFF
>-|TRBV2
CASSSPGASEEKLFF
>TRBD1|TRBV7-2
CASSPNRGRREKLFF
>-|TRBV7-8
CASSLVISNTYEQYF
>-|TRBV20-1
CSARVRTVVMGYTF
>TRBD1|TRBV28
CASSGGQGSQPQHF
>-|TRBV28
CASSQVSVGFLENTEAFF
>-|TRBV6-5
CASSYWTTNYEQYF
>TRBD1|TRBV29-1
CSVYPGGSYEQYF
>-|TRBV30
CASEAGGGSPLHF
>TRBD1|TRBV2
CASSARTGRSPLHF
>TRBD1|TRBV3-1
CASRTGDGQPQHF
>-|TRBV19
CASSRSILQGYEQYF
>-|TRBV6-8
CASSYDGGWGSYEQYF
>-|TRBV6-1
CASRGTGERGQYF
>-|TRBV2
CASNALTYEQYF
>TRBD1|TRBV7-2
CASSLRDREYGYTF
>-|TRBV11-2
CASSSARGFGTEAFF
>TRBD1|TRBV12-3/TRBV12-4
CASNRDRGVGYEQYF
>-|TRBV2
CASLGKTYEWYF
>-|TRBV12-5
CASGTSLVVDEQYF
>-|TRBV12-3/TRBV12-4
CASSTDGEGYGYTF
>-|TRBV3-2
CASSLTRDRVDTSGNTIYF
>-|TRBV24-1
CATRGSWETQYF
>-|TRBV19
CASSPRSGRAGELFF
>-|TRBV11-2
CASSLDGQGGQPQHF
>-|TRBV10-3
CAIRDGSTRELFF
>-|TRBV12-3/TRBV12-4
CASSWVGTQTRYGYTF
>-|TRBV29-1
CSAGHWNTEAFF
>-|TRBV7-9
CASSLGVHTEAFF
>-|TRBV2
CASRGTRSYNEQFF
>-|TRBV6-5
CASSYSEAIEQYF
>TRBD1|TRBV30
CAWSGGGTGNEKLFF
>-|TRBV18
CASSIGENTIYF
>TRBD1|TRBV20-1
CSATGQHEQYF
>-|TRBV7-2
CASSLNGPTPTQYF
>TRBD1|TRBV18
CASSGGQGSYEQYF
>-|TRBV7-2
CASSFGGPSYGQYF